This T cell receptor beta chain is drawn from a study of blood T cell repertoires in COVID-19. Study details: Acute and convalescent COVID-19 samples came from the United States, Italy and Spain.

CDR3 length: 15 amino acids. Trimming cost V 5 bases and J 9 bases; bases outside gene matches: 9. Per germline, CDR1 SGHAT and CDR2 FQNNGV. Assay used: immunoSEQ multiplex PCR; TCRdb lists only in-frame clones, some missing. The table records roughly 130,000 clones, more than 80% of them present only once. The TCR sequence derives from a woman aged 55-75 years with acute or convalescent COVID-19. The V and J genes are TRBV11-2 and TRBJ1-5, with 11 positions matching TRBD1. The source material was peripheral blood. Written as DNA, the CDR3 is TGTGCCAGCAGCATTGGGACAGGGGGTTATGCGCCCCAGCATTTT. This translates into CASSIGTGGYAPQHF.